This TCR beta chain was retrieved from a study of cytomegalovirus exposure and HLA in healthy donors. Study at large: Caucasian-associated ancestry cluster membership applied to about 80% of several hundred genotyped donors.

With regard to this clone: Its antigen is not known.

Germline lookup yields CDR1 WNHNN and CDR2 SYGVQD (reference sequence). This CDR3 is 17 amino acids long. J was trimmed by 4 bases and V by 3 bases; bases with no gene match: 12. Researchers ran the PCR with 60 Vbeta and 13 Jbeta primers. The table came from immunoSEQ multiplex PCR; TCRdb's copy has only in-frame clones and leaves some out. The table has 130,000 to 150,000 clones, roughly 76% seen once. Study-wide points: Some 17,000 TCR beta sequences were associated with HLA alleles at 0.05 false discovery rate in a later analysis.

This clonotype was obtained from a woman aged 25-40 years in good health and CMV-seronegative. The chain uses TRBV10-1 and TRBJ2-1; 7 nucleotides match TRBD2. The sequencing sample was made of PBMCs. This CDR3 reads CASSDTYGAGDYNEQFF. CDR3 DNA sequence: TGCGCCAGCAGTGATACCTACGGGGCGGGGGATTACAATGAGCAGTTCTTC.